Below, one T cell receptor beta chain is given with its context. Terminally differentiated effector memory CD45RA+ cells were excluded by CCR7 positive selection of CD45RO-negative cells. Participating donors were healthy, HIV-negative adults free of recent acute infections or vaccinations. Produced via immunoSEQ multiplex PCR; TCRdb's table is partial and in-frame only. The repertoire consists of a few million clones, with about 93% occurring once and the leading ten covering 1.5% to 2%. The sample originates from a study of shared clonotypes between healthy human individuals. As for the study in general: Each donor's CD4 naive and CD4 memory cells filled three plates apiece, CD8 naive two, and CD8 memory one.

V was trimmed by 5 bases and J by 4 bases, leaving 17 bases between them. CDR3 length equals 15 residues. Germline CDR1 reads SEHNR; CDR2 reads FQNEAQ (reference sequence). This chain joins TRBV7-9 and TRBJ1-2; D call uncertain. The sequenced sample consisted of naive CD8+ T cells from PBMCs. The TCR comes from a man younger than 30 in good health. Some clones in this sample may be carry-over from other donors' samples. The CDR3 bases are TGTGCCAGCAGCGCCTCCGAGGGAAGGAGCTATGGCTACACCTTC. Translated: CASSASEGRSYGYTF. The complete variable domain, with remaining parts taken from reference TRBV7-9 and TRBJ1-2, reads DTGVSQNPRHKITKRGQNVTFRCDPISEHNRLYWYRQTLGQGPEFLTYFQNEAQLEKSRLLSDRFSAERPKGSFSTLEIQRTEQGDSAMYLCASSASEGRSYGYTFGSGTRLTVV.